This entry concerns a single TCR beta chain. Its antigen is currently unknown. TCRdb's copy holds only in-frame clones and misses some; the assay was immunoSEQ multiplex PCR. The table has roughly 9,100 clones, 74% seen once; the top ten hold about 4%. The sample comes from a study of PD-1 blockade in classical Hodgkin lymphoma. Study-level background: Intravenous nivolumab at 3 mg/kg was given to patients every 2 weeks.

All patients relapsed after autologous stem cell transplantation, and brentuximab vedotin exposure varied. Magnetic negative selection served to purify CD4+ T cells out of PBMCs that had been thawed. V lost 5 bases to trimming and J lost 4 bases, with 9 bases between them. Germline-derived CDR1 and CDR2 are SGHTA and FQGNSA. CDR3 length: 13 amino acids. Notes on the study in general: Exclusion was applied to patients who started nivolumab under 1 year after ASCT. Reasons behind the repertoire differences stay unclear, perhaps disease activity or earlier therapy.

The chain links TRBV7-2 to TRBJ1-3, with D possibly being TRBD1 (5 bases). The receptor's source is a human donor with classical Hodgkin lymphoma. The sample was CD4+ T cells from blood, taken at baseline. CDR3 sequence reads: CASSPRGGNTIYF. Written as DNA, the CDR3 is TGTGCCAGCAGCCCTCGGGGGGGAAACACCATATATTTT.